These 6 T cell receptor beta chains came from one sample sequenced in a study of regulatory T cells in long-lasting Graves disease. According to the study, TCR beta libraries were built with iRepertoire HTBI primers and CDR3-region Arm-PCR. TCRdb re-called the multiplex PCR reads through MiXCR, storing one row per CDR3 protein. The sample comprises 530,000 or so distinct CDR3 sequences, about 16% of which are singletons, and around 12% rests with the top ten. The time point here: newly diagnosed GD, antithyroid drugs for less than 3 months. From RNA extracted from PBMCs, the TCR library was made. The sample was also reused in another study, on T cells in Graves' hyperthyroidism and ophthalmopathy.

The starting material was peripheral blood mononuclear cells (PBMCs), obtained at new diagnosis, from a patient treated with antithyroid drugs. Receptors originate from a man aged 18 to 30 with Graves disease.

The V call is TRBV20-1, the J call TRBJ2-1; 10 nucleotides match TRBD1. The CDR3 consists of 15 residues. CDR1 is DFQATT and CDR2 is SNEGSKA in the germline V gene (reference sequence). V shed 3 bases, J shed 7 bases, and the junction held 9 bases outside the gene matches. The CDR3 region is CSASGGTGARNEQFF. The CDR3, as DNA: TGCAGTGCTAGCGGAGGGACAGGGGCGAGGAATGAGCAGTTCTTC.

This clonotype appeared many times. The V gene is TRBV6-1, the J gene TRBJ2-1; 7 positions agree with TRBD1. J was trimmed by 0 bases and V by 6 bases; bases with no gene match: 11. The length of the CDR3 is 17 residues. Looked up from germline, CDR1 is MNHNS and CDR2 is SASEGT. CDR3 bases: TGTGCCAGCAGCGACAGGGACGTATTCACCTCCTACAATGAGCAGTTCTTC. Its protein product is CASSDRDVFTSYNEQFF.

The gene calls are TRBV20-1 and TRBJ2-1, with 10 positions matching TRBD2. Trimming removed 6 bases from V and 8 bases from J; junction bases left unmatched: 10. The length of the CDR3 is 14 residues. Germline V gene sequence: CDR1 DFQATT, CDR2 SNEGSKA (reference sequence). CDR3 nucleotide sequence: TGCAGTGCCAGGTCGCTAGCGGGAGTACATGAGCAGTTCTTC. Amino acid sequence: CSARSLAGVHEQFF.

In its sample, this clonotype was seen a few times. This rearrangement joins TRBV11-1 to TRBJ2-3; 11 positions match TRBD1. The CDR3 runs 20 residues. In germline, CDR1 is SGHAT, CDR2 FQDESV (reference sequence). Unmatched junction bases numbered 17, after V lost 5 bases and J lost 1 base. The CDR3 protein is CASSPRGGQGASFRTDTQYF. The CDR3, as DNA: TGTGCCAGCAGCCCACGAGGTGGACAGGGGGCTAGTTTTCGCACAGATACGCAGTATTTT.

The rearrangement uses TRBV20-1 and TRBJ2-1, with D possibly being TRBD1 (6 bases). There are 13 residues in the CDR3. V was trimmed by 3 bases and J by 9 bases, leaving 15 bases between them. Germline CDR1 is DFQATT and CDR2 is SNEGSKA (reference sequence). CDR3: CSARGATTGEQFF. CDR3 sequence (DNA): TGCAGTGCTAGGGGGGCTACGACGGGTGAGCAGTTCTTC.

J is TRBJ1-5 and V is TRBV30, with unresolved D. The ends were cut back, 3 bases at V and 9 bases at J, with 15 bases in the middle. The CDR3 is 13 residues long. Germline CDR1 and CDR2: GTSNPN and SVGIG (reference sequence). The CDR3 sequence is CAWSESLVGPQHF. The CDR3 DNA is TGTGCCTGGAGCGAATCATTGGTGGGGCCCCAGCATTTT.